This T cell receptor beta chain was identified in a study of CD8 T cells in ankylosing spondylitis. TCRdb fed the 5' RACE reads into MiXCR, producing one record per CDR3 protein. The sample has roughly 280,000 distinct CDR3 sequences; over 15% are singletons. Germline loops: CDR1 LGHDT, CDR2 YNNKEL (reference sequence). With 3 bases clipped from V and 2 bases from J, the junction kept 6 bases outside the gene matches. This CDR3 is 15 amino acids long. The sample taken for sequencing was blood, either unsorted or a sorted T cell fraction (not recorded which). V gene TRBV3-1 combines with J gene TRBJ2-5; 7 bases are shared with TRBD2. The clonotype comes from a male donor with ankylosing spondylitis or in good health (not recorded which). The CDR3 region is CASSHPPSGQETQYF. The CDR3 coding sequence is TGTGCCAGCAGCCACCCCCCTAGCGGACAAGAGACCCAGTACTTC.